These T cell receptor beta chains were read from a single sample in a study of blood T cells in healthy people across ages. From the 5' RACE reads, TCRdb called clonotypes with MiXCR, one entry per CDR3 protein. This sample has 1.5 million to 2 million distinct CDR3 sequences, with roughly 50% found just once. The specimen was blood. The receptor source for this set is a woman aged 40 to 55 in good health. Both conserved end residues are part of each CDR3. A D gene is named only where the DNA matches it firmly. The size field is filled for only some rows; it gives once, few, many or a size class.

v_gene,d_gene,j_gene,abundance,CDR3aa,CDR3nt
TRBV15,-,TRBJ2-3,-,CATSKGGYTDTQYF,TGTGCCACCAGCAAGGGAGGTTACACAGATACGCAGTATTTT
TRBV12-3/TRBV12-4,-,TRBJ2-7,few,CASSPSLRLYEQYF,TGTGCCAGCAGCCCCTCCCTGCGGCTTTACGAGCAGTACTTC
TRBV7-2,-,TRBJ2-5,-,CASSLAGRGFQETQYF,TGTGCCAGCAGCTTAGCGGGACGGGGATTCCAAGAGACCCAGTACTTC
TRBV20-1,TRBD1,TRBJ1-2,-,CSAYTGTGPYGYTF,TGCAGTGCTTATACCGGGACAGGCCCCTATGGCTACACCTTC
TRBV27,TRBD2,TRBJ2-3,few,CASRPRLAGGTDTQYF,TGTGCCAGCAGGCCTCGTCTAGCGGGGGGCACAGATACGCAGTATTTT
TRBV7-2,TRBD2,TRBJ2-7,-,CASSPGLAGRYEQYF,TGTGCCAGCAGCCCGGGACTAGCGGGGCGCTACGAGCAGTACTTC
TRBV4-1,TRBD2,TRBJ2-7,many,CASSQVGGGYEQYF,TGCGCCAGCAGCCAAGTCGGGGGGGGCTACGAGCAGTACTTC
TRBV18,-,TRBJ1-6,-,CASHLSQGHYNSPLHF,TGTGCCAGCCACTTATCGCAGGGCCACTATAATTCACCCCTCCACTTT
TRBV29-1,TRBD2,TRBJ2-3,-,CSVPGGAGARTDTQYF,TGCAGCGTTCCAGGTGGAGCGGGGGCCCGCACAGATACGCAGTATTTT
TRBV6-2/TRBV6-3,TRBD1,TRBJ2-4,-,CASSYVGGQANIQYF,TGTGCCAGCAGTTACGTCGGCGGACAGGCTAACATTCAGTACTTC
TRBV5-8,TRBD1,TRBJ1-2,once,CASSQTGGRTYGYTF,TGTGCCAGCAGCCAAACAGGGGGTCGTACCTATGGCTACACCTTC